This T cell receptor beta chain was found in a study of shared clonotypes between healthy human individuals. In the study overall: Per donor, CD8 memory used one plate, CD8 naive used two, CD4 memory used three and CD4 naive used three. Study-level findings and limits: Estimated richness was generally greater in naive than memory subsets.

This clone has just a few counts. What it recognizes is unknown. Clones were read by immunoSEQ multiplex PCR, and TCRdb kept only the in-frame ones, dropping some. The sample carries fewer than 3 million clones, approximately 90% recorded once. The clonotype was recovered from a man between 18 and 35 years old in good health. Some clones in this sample may be carry-over from other donors' samples. Specimen: naive CD4+ T cells from PBMCs. Subset described: CD45RA+ positively selected.

The CDR3 sequence is CATSGRREGGNIQYF. CDR3 nucleotide sequence: TGTGCCACCAGCGGGAGACGTGAGGGGGGGAACATTCAGTACTTC. The chain carries TRBV15 and TRBJ2-4; possibly TRBD2 for D (7 bases). This CDR3 region has 15 residues. Germline CDR1 is LNHNV and CDR2 is YYDKDF (reference sequence). Between the trimmed V and J ends, which lost 5 bases and 7 bases, there was a span of 18 bases.